One and the same sample provided the 5 T cell receptor beta chains below, sequenced in a study of neurological immune-mediated disorders. In TCRdb, the 5' RACE reads were re-called with MiXCR into one record per CDR3 protein. This sample has about 58,000 distinct CDR3 sequences, with roughly 4% found just once. The sample was PBMCs. The receptors were sampled from a man aged 30 to 39 with multiple sclerosis.

This clonotype was detected many times. J is TRBJ2-5 and V is TRBV5-5, with D uncertain. Germline CDR1 reads SGHKS; CDR2 reads YYEKEE (reference sequence). CDR3 length: 14 residues. Trimming left V 2 bases short and J 4 bases short, with 12 bases between. The CDR3 reads CASSFNEGPETQYF. DNA of the CDR3: TGTGCCAGCAGCTTTAATGAAGGGCCAGAGACCCAGTACTTC.

This clonotype occurred many times. The chain combines TRBV3-1 with TRBJ1-2, with TRBD1 matching 8 bases. CDR1 LGHDT and CDR2 YNNKEL come from the germline V gene (reference sequence). The V and J ends lost 1 base and 6 bases, in that order; junction bases with no gene match: 7. This CDR3 is 15 amino acids long. CDR3 amino acids: CASSQALTGANGYTF. The CDR3 region has the DNA TGTGCCAGCAGCCAAGCCCTGACAGGGGCGAATGGCTACACCTTC.

This clonotype was observed many times. V and J are TRBV29-1 and TRBJ2-3; D is unclear. The CDR3 is 12 residues long. Germline V gene data show CDR1 as SQVTM and CDR2 as ANQGSEA. V dropped 2 bases and J dropped 6 bases, with 9 bases sitting between them. The chain's CDR3 is CSVEQVADTQYF. The CDR3 bases are TGCAGCGTTGAACAGGTGGCGGATACGCAGTATTTT.

The chain combines TRBV5-4 with TRBJ1-2, with 8 bases that match TRBD1. The CDR3 has 14 residues. Per germline, CDR1 SGHNT and CDR2 YYREEE (reference sequence). With V trimmed by 5 bases and J by 4 bases, 7 bases remained unmatched. CDR3 bases: TGTGCCAGCAGGGATTCAGGGGGCGGCTATGGCTACACCTTC. The encoded protein is CASRDSGGGYGYTF.

This clonotype has ten or more counts. The chain joins TRBV27 to TRBJ2-5; 10 positions agree with TRBD2. V lost 4 bases, J lost 3 bases, and 5 bases stayed unmatched. The CDR3 consists of 15 residues. The germline CDR1 and CDR2 sequences are MNHEY and SMNVEV (reference sequence). The CDR3 protein is CASSSPLAGEETQYF. In DNA form, the CDR3 reads TGTGCCAGCAGTTCTCCGCTAGCGGGGGAAGAGACCCAGTACTTC.